The entry below gives a single T cell receptor (beta chain) sequence along with its context. Clones were read by immunoSEQ multiplex PCR, and TCRdb kept only the in-frame ones, dropping some. The data contain around 300,000 clones, almost 85% of them seen just once; the ten biggest clones take up roughly 7%. The data belong to a study of blood T cell repertoires in COVID-19. Study-wide context: The United States, Italy and Spain supplied acute and convalescent COVID-19 samples. Sources were T cells, B-cell-depleted T cells, or PBMCs; the material itself was cDNA or gDNA.

The CDR3 has 15 amino acids. Germline V gene lookup returns CDR1 SGHNT and CDR2 YENEEA. V lost 5 bases to trimming and J lost 1 base; unmatched junction nucleotides: 4. The receptor was derived from a human donor in a cohort sampled during active COVID-19. The sequencing sample was made of peripheral blood. V usage is TRBV11-3 and J usage is TRBJ2-2, with 7 bases aligning to TRBD1. The CDR3 DNA is TGTGCCAGCAGCGGGGGACAGCAGAACACCGGGGAGCTGTTTTTT. Its protein product is CASSGGQQNTGELFF.